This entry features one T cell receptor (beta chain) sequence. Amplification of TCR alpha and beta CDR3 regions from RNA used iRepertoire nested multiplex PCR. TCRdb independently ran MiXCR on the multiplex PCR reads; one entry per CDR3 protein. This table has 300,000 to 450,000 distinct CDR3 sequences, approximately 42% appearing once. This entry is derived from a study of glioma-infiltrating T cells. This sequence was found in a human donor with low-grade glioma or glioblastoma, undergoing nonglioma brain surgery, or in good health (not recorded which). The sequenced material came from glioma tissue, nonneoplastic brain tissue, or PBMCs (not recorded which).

CDR3 sequence: CASSQGGSGPDTQYF. CDR3 nucleotides: TGTGCCAGCAGCCAAGGTGGGAGCGGACCAGATACGCAGTATTTT. This rearrangement joins TRBV4-2 to TRBJ2-3; tentatively, D is TRBD2 (5 bases). The CDR3 sequence is 15 residues long. V was shortened by 1 base and J by 4 bases, with 12 bases between the two germline ends. The germline V gene encodes CDR1 LGHNA and CDR2 YNFKEQ.